The source of this TCR beta chain is a study of post-analysis software for immune sequencing data. This clonotype was counted between two and nine times. Its antigen is still unknown. Broader study findings: Higher frequency in patients than in controls was seen for about five TRBV segments, with TRBV5-6, TRBV5-1 and TRBV20-1 among them.

In germline, CDR1 is DFQATT, CDR2 SNEGSKA (reference sequence). The CDR3 length is 13 residues. Trimming pared 3 bases from V and 3 bases from J, leaving 9 bases between. TCR beta libraries were prepared from cDNA with unique molecular identifiers. In TCRdb, the PCR reads were re-called with MiXCR into one record per CDR3 protein. The table records some 450,000 distinct CDR3 sequences, under 55% of them present only once. This clonotype originated in a girl aged 10 to 17 with multiple sclerosis. Material: blood. The chain uses TRBV20-1 and TRBJ2-1, with a weak D call TRBD2 (5 bases). CDR3 sequence reads: CSARAGDYNEQFF. Written as DNA, the CDR3 is TGCAGTGCTAGGGCCGGGGACTACAATGAGCAGTTCTTC.